The source of this T cell receptor beta chain is a study of early T cells in non-severe SARS-CoV-2 infection. In the study overall: The chains were unpaired, and the sequenced material was bulk RNA from unsorted whole blood. Study-level findings and limits: The study's VDJdb matching favored anti-spike CD8 responses and missed private and CD4 specificities.

The TCR library protocol attached unique molecular identifiers to the individual cDNA molecules. Each CDR3 protein gets one entry after TCRdb re-called the 5' RACE reads with MiXCR. The repertoire holds about 60,000 distinct CDR3 sequences, with approximately 12% as singletons. Germline CDR1 LGHNA, CDR2 YSLEER. The length of the CDR3 is 16 residues. V shed 0 bases, J shed 4 bases, and the junction held 5 bases outside the gene matches. This clonotype was found many times. The antigen remains unidentified. The chain combines TRBV4-3 with TRBJ2-1; 8 nucleotides match TRBD2. Sequencing was carried out using whole blood. The TCR comes from an adult who was a healthcare worker with PCR-confirmed SARS-CoV-2 infection or an uninfected control (not recorded which). The CDR3 here is CASSQDTGGRYNEQFF. In DNA form, the CDR3 reads TGCGCCAGCAGCCAAGATACGGGGGGGCGGTACAATGAGCAGTTCTTC.